This TCR beta chain was obtained from a study of early stage breast cancer tumors. Overall study context: Average read coverage per sample was around 10-fold.

With respect to this clone: Antigen specificity is unknown.

Regarding the study as a whole: Tumor and normal breast were distinguished via blood comparison in about 90% of the 16 patients. Functional markers like CD4, CD8 and FOXP3 were missed in bulk sequencing.

The CDR3 loop spans 13 amino acids. Per the germline V gene, CDR1 is SQVTM and CDR2 is ANQGSEA. V shed 7 bases and J shed 1 base, with 13 bases lying between them. Blood replicates held 0.5 ug DNA, tumor or normal breast roughly 1.5 ug, two each. The protocol was immunoSEQ multiplex PCR, while the TCRdb copy is restricted to in-frame clones and leaves out a portion. The sample has tens of thousands of clones, over 80% seen once; the top ten hold around 4.7%. The clonotype was recovered from a person aged 70 to 85 with breast cancer. The sample taken for sequencing was blood. V and J are TRBV29-1 and TRBJ2-5, with D perhaps matching TRBD1 (6 bases). The CDR3 region is CSAFTGLQETQYF. CDR3 bases: TGCAGCGCCTTTACAGGGCTCCAAGAGACCCAGTACTTC.